This entry lists 31 T cell receptor beta chains sequenced from one sample in a study of response to subunit inactivated influenza vaccine (dated 2018 in TCRdb). Library prep was done by RT-PCR. The sample was run on an Illumina HiSeq 2500. TCRdb itself trimmed the public reads at Q25 with fastp, ran MiXCR and retained productive beta chains. Each CDR3 protein gets just one entry, which takes the most common genes and DNA from the rows behind it. Across this sample there are 400,000 to 650,000 distinct CDR3 sequences, with under 8.5% seen only once. The ten largest clones capture 10% to 15% of the sample. The sequencing here drew on PBMCs from blood, taken around 2 years after vaccination. The source is a man aged 45 to 70 who received an inactivated influenza vaccine. Donor details come from another sample of the same person, matched by shared clones.

This clonotype was counted at least ten times. The genes are TRBV10-3 and TRBJ2-2; TRBD1 matches 7 bases. With V trimmed by 4 bases and J by 4 bases, 6 bases remained unmatched. The CDR3 loop spans 15 amino acids. Germline CDR1 reads ENHRY; CDR2 reads SYGVKD. The CDR3 is CAISVQGSGTGELFF. DNA for the CDR3: TGTGCCATCAGTGTACAGGGGTCGGGCACCGGGGAGCTGTTTTTT.

The CDR3 loop is CASSFDRVREQYF. For the CDR3, the DNA is TGTGCCAGCAGCTTCGACAGGGTCCGGGAGCAGTACTTC. This chain connects TRBV7-9 to TRBJ2-7, with 7 bases identical to TRBD1. CDR3 size: 13 residues. V lost 3 bases to trimming and J lost 7 bases; unmatched junction nucleotides: 6. Germline V gives CDR1 SEHNR, CDR2 FQNEAQ (reference sequence).

The V call is TRBV29-1, the J call TRBJ2-7, with TRBD1 matching over 9 bases. Losses at the gene ends were 4 bases for V and 6 bases for J; bases not matched to a gene: 7. This CDR3 comprises 13 residues. The germline V gene encodes CDR1 SQVTM and CDR2 ANQGSEA. The CDR3 DNA reads TGCAGCGTTGTGGGACAGGGTTTTTTCGAGCAGTACTTC. Amino acid sequence: CSVVGQGFFEQYF.

This clonotype was observed a single time. This could be a read error, since a much larger clone is one nucleotide away. This chain joins TRBV14 and TRBJ2-5, with D maybe TRBD2 (6 bases). In germline, CDR1 is SGHDN, CDR2 FVKESK. V was pared by 0 bases and J by 10 bases, with 12 bases between. This CDR3 contains 13 residues. The CDR3 is CASSQDPGRDQYF. The CDR3 DNA is TGTGCCAGCAGCCAAGATCCAGGGCGGGACCAGTACTTC. Supplemented by reference TRBV14 and TRBJ2-5, the full variable domain reads EAGVTQFPSHSVIEKGQTVTLRCDPISGHDNLYWYRRVMGKEIKFLLHFVKESKQDESGMPNNRFLAERTGGTYSTLKVQPAELEDSGVYFCASSQDPGRDQYFGPGTRLLVL.

A remark on this clonotype: This may be a read error, as it is one base from a much larger clone. This chain uses TRBV6-1 with TRBJ2-2; D is perhaps TRBD1 (6 bases). V was clipped by 5 bases and J by 9 bases, with 13 bases between them. The germline V gene has CDR1 MNHNS and CDR2 SASEGT. The length of the CDR3 is 13 residues. The CDR3 is CASSPVGARELFF. CDR3 sequence (DNA): TGTGCCAGCAGTCCGGTGGGGGCCAGGGAGCTGTTTTTT.

The chain joins TRBV12-3 or TRBV12-4 to TRBJ2-7; D is tentatively TRBD1 or TRBD2 (5 bases each). The V and J ends lost 3 bases and 0 bases respectively, with 12 bases between them. The CDR3 runs to 15 residues. CDR3 sequence: CASSFPGRTSYEQYF. CDR3 nucleotides: TGTGCCAGCAGTTTCCCGGGGCGGACCTCCTACGAGCAGTACTTC.

This clonotype was observed many times. This sequence joins TRBV9 and TRBJ1-1; TRBD1 aligns across 8 bases. V dropped 4 bases and J dropped 1; count of bases not matched to a gene: 6. The germline V gene has CDR1 SGDLS and CDR2 YYNGEE. The CDR3 loop spans 15 amino acids. CDR3 protein: CASSPRTGQNTEAFF. The CDR3 DNA is TGTGCCAGCAGCCCACGGACAGGGCAGAACACTGAAGCTTTCTTT.

Remarks on this clonotype: This could be a read error, since a much larger clone is one nucleotide away. This chain connects TRBV2 to TRBJ1-3; D unresolved. Germline loops: CDR1 SNHLY, CDR2 FYNNEI. The CDR3 extends over 14 amino acids. Trimming pared 6 bases from V and 0 bases from J, leaving 9 bases between. The CDR3, as DNA: TGTGCCAGCAGAGCGGTCTACTCTGGAAACACCATATATTTT. Its translation: CASRAVYSGNTIYF.

This chain links TRBV7-2 with TRBJ2-1; 8 nucleotides agree with TRBD2. Germline V CDR1 and CDR2: SGHTA, FQGNSA. The CDR3 length is 17 residues. J was trimmed by 0 bases and V by 4 bases; bases with no gene match: 8. The CDR3 region is CASSSGGGTSSYNEQFF. CDR3 nucleotides: TGTGCCAGCAGCTCGGGGGGAGGGACTAGCTCCTACAATGAGCAGTTCTTC.

The DNA of the CDR3 is TGTGCCAGCAGCCCGGGGGATGGGACTGGCGAGCAGTACTTC. This codes for CASSPGDGTGEQYF. V and J are TRBV6-1 and TRBJ2-7; a weak D match, TRBD2 (6 bases). The length of the CDR3 is 14 residues. Germline V lookup: CDR1 MNHNS, CDR2 SASEGT. Deletions cut 6 bases from V and 6 bases from J, with 18 bases between.

This clonotype has at least ten counts. The rearrangement links TRBV28 to TRBJ2-3; 7 bases align to TRBD2. The CDR3 has 14 amino acids. J was trimmed by 5 bases and V by 5 bases; bases with no gene match: 7. In germline, CDR1 is MDHEN, CDR2 SYDVKM. CDR3 DNA: TGTGCCAGCAGTCGGGGCGGGAGTATAGATACGCAGTATTTT. It yields the protein CASSRGGSIDTQYF.

The chain recombines TRBV20-1 with TRBJ1-5, with D possibly being TRBD1 (5 bases). Trimming took 2 bases from V and 0 from J, leaving 11 bases between them. CDR3 length: 15 residues. The germline gives CDR1 DFQATT, CDR2 SNEGSKA (reference sequence). The CDR3 reads CSARRGADSNQPQHF. DNA for the CDR3: TGCAGTGCTAGAAGAGGGGCAGATAGCAATCAGCCCCAGCATTTT.

This clonotype was picked up a small number of times. A read error is possible here, since a much larger clone lies one base away. J is TRBJ1-5 and V is TRBV20-1; 10 positions agree with TRBD1. CDR1 and CDR2 (germline): DFQATT, SNEGSKA (reference sequence). Germline trimming cut 5 bases from V and 5 bases from J; bases unmatched to any gene: 0. The CDR3 contains 12 residues. This CDR3 is CSAGTGDQPQHF. The CDR3 DNA is TGCAGTGCTGGGACAGGGGATCAGCCCCAGCATTTT.

This clonotype appeared a few times. This rearrangement joins TRBV20-1 to TRBJ2-1, with 9 bases that match TRBD1. V was clipped by 6 bases and J by 0 bases; unmatched bases: 12. Germline values: CDR1 DFQATT, CDR2 SNEGSKA (reference sequence). The CDR3 length is 17 residues. The DNA for the CDR3 is TGCAGTGCGTTTGGACAGGGGACGAGGTACTCCTACAATGAGCAGTTCTTC. Its protein is CSAFGQGTRYSYNEQFF.

This chain uses TRBV6-2 or TRBV6-3 with TRBJ2-3; 10 bases are shared with TRBD2. After removal of 2 bases from V and 0 bases from J, the junction contained 5 bases not matched to a gene. CDR1 and CDR2 from the germline V gene are MNHEY and SVGEGT. CDR3 length: 17 residues. The CDR3 loop reads CASSYTTLAGSTDTQYF. The CDR3 nucleotides are TGTGCCAGCAGTTACACAACACTAGCGGGGAGCACAGATACGCAGTATTTT.

There are many counts of this clonotype. V gene TRBV7-6 combines with J gene TRBJ2-1; 12 bases map to TRBD2. With 1 base clipped from V and 2 bases from J, the junction kept 3 bases outside the gene matches. CDR1 is SGHVS and CDR2 is FNYEAQ in the germline V gene. This CDR3 contains 17 residues. The CDR3 region has the DNA TGTGCCAGCAGCTTAGAGGCTAGCGGGAGGGCCTACAATGAGCAGTTCTTC. It yields the protein CASSLEASGRAYNEQFF.

The CDR3 is CASSLGASGGAAGANVLTF. The CDR3, as DNA: TGTGCCAGCAGCTTAGGGGCTAGCGGGGGGGCCGCTGGGGCCAACGTCCTGACTTTC. The V call is TRBV7-8, the J call TRBJ2-6; 12 bases match TRBD2. CDR3 size: 19 residues. Germline V gene lookup returns CDR1 SGHVS and CDR2 FQNEAQ. V was pared by 1 base and J by 2 bases, with 6 bases of the junction left unmatched.

The CDR3 here is CASSRRGGGDFF. The CDR3 DNA is TGTGCCAGCAGCCGGCGGGGAGGGGGAGATTTCTTT. V gene TRBV3-1 combines with J gene TRBJ1-1; D perhaps matches TRBD1 (6 bases). The germline V gene has CDR1 LGHDT and CDR2 YNNKEL (reference sequence). The CDR3 has 12 amino acids. The V end lost 4 bases, the J end lost 13 bases, and 16 bases lay between the germline ends.

The chain is built from TRBV28 and TRBJ2-3, with 7 bases that match TRBD1. The CDR3 covers 14 residues. Germline V gene sequence: CDR1 MDHEN, CDR2 SYDVKM. With 6 bases clipped from V and 4 bases from J, the junction kept 7 bases outside the gene matches. The CDR3: CASSLPTGADTQYF. In DNA form, the CDR3 reads TGTGCCAGCAGCCTTCCTACAGGGGCAGATACGCAGTATTTT.

The chain links TRBV7-9 to TRBJ1-2; D unresolved. V was cut by 2 bases and J by 0 bases, with 13 bases left in between. Germline CDR1 is SEHNR and CDR2 is FQNEAQ (reference sequence). The CDR3 contains 16 residues. CDR3 residues: CASSLLYRPANYGYTF. The CDR3 nucleotides read TGTGCCAGCAGCTTACTTTACCGGCCCGCTAACTATGGCTACACCTTC. The variable domain in full, completed from reference TRBV7-9 and TRBJ1-2, reads DTGVSQNPRHKITKRGQNVTFRCDPISEHNRLYWYRQTLGQGPEFLTYFQNEAQLEKSRLLSDRFSAERPKGSFSTLEIQRTEQGDSAMYLCASSLLYRPANYGYTFGSGTRLTVV.

The table lists this clonotype with a few counts. The chain combines TRBV19 with TRBJ2-1, with D perhaps TRBD1 or TRBD2 (6 bases each). This CDR3 has 15 residues. With 3 bases removed from V and 5 bases from J, the gap between germline ends came to 14 bases. CDR1 and CDR2 from the germline V gene are LNHDA and SQIVND (reference sequence). CDR3 nucleotides: TGTGCCAGTAGTATTGGTGGGGGGCCGAACAATGAGCAGTTCTTC. Translated: CASSIGGGPNNEQFF.

This clonotype was seen a handful of times. This chain links TRBV20-1 with TRBJ2-3, with 7 nucleotides matching TRBD2. CDR1 is DFQATT, CDR2 SNEGSKA, per germline (reference sequence). The CDR3 runs 21 residues. The ends lost 5 bases at V and 10 bases at J; junction bases unmatched: 36. CDR3 residues: CSASLTLQLAEFVMGGSAQYF. The CDR3 nucleotides read TGCAGTGCTTCCCTCACACTCCAGCTAGCGGAGTTTGTGATGGGAGGTTCGGCGCAGTATTTT.

In this sample, this clonotype turned up a few times. The chain combines TRBV9 with TRBJ2-7; 7 bases align to TRBD1. V lost 3 bases, J lost 2 bases, and 8 bases stayed unmatched. This CDR3 is 15 amino acids long. CDR1 and CDR2 from the germline V gene are SGDLS and YYNGEE. The DNA for the CDR3 is TGTGCCAGCAGCGCGACAGGGAGTCTGACCTACGAGCAGTACTTC. Its translation is CASSATGSLTYEQYF.

This clonotype was seen ten or more times. The CDR3 bases are TGTGCCAGCAGCTTAGTTCCAGGCTGGGGCACCTACAATGAGCAGTTCTTC. Its protein is CASSLVPGWGTYNEQFF. The chain joins TRBV7-2 to TRBJ2-1; possibly TRBD1 for D (5 bases). Germline assignment: CDR1 SGHTA and CDR2 FQGNSA. With 1 base removed from V and 2 bases from J, the gap between germline ends came to 15 bases. This CDR3 has 17 amino acids.

The table lists this clonotype with a few counts. The genes are TRBV6-2 or TRBV6-3 and TRBJ2-7, with TRBD2 matching 7 bases. Looked up from germline, CDR1 is MNHEY and CDR2 is SVGEGT. This CDR3 region has 15 residues. J was trimmed by 2 bases and V by 2 bases; bases with no gene match: 6. DNA for the CDR3: TGTGCCAGCAGTTACCCCGGGACTACGCCCTACGAGCAGTACTTC. Translation gives CASSYPGTTPYEQYF.

This clonotype was observed a few times. A read error may be the cause here, since a much bigger clone is one base away. V gene TRBV28 combines with J gene TRBJ2-5; D perhaps matches TRBD1 (5 bases). The CDR3 totals 15 residues. Germline V gives CDR1 MDHEN, CDR2 SYDVKM. The CDR3 nucleotides are TGTGCCAGCAGTCCAACCAGGGTTTTGCAAGAGACCCAGCACTTC. This codes for CASSPTRVLQETQHF.

The chain employs TRBV20-1 and TRBJ1-4; tentative D call: TRBD1 (5 bases). CDR1 is DFQATT and CDR2 is SNEGSKA in the germline V gene (reference sequence). V lost 4 bases and J lost 4, with 10 bases in between. CDR3 length: 13 amino acids. The CDR3 nucleotides are TGCAGTGCTACCGGGGCTCTTAATGAAAAACTGTTTTTT. Amino acid sequence: CSATGALNEKLFF.

The V call is TRBV18, the J call TRBJ1-4; 8 bases agree with TRBD1. The CDR3 is made up of 13 amino acids. J lost 5 bases, V lost 4 bases, and 0 bases had no gene match. Germline CDR1 is KGHSH and CDR2 is LQKENI. The CDR3 sequence is CASSRDRNEKLFF. CDR3 DNA sequence: TGTGCCAGCTCACGGGACAGGAATGAAAAACTGTTTTTT.

In this sample, this clonotype turned up many times. This chain links TRBV6-1 with TRBJ2-2, with a tentative D call TRBD2 (5 bases). The V gene's germline CDR1 is MNHNS and CDR2 SASEGT. V shed 7 bases and J shed 6 bases, with 18 bases lying between them. The CDR3 length is 15 residues. CDR3 residues: CASTPFEGLAGELFF. CDR3 coding DNA: TGTGCCAGCACTCCCTTCGAGGGCCTCGCCGGGGAGCTGTTTTTT.

This clonotype was observed a few times. The chain is built from TRBV11-2 and TRBJ2-5; a weak D match, TRBD1 (6 bases). CDR1 and CDR2 from the germline V gene are SGHAT and FQNNGV. The CDR3 runs 17 residues. V was shortened by 6 bases and J by 2 bases, with 22 bases between the two germline ends. The CDR3 region has the DNA TGTGCCAGCAGGGAACGGGAAACAGGGCTCCAACAAGAGACCCAGTACTTC. Its translation is CASRERETGLQQETQYF.

This sequence joins TRBV18 and TRBJ2-6, with 8 nucleotides matching TRBD1. The CDR3 is made up of 19 amino acids. From germline, CDR1 is KGHSH and CDR2 LQKENI. V dropped 3 bases and J dropped 1; count of bases not matched to a gene: 11. The CDR3 DNA reads as TGTGCCAGCTCACCCTCCTCAGGGACAGGAGGTTCTGGGGCCAACGTCCTGACTTTC. Translating gives CASSPSSGTGGSGANVLTF.